This T cell receptor (beta chain) was found in a study of OX40 agonist ivuxolimab in advanced cancers. Study information: The dose-escalation cohort had hepatocellular carcinoma, melanoma, renal cell or head and neck cancer.

Germline V gene data show CDR1 as PRHDT and CDR2 as FYEKMQ (reference sequence). This CDR3 region has 19 residues. Trimming pared 3 bases from V and 2 bases from J, leaving 24 bases between. In regard to this clone: Antigen: not known.

The study, taken as a whole, reports: Compared with CD4+, CD8+ T cells on average had more expanded clones.

Profiling relied on immunoSEQ multiplex PCR, and the TCRdb table lists in-frame clones only, not all of them. Among around 58,000 clones listed, 80% to 90% were seen once. Autoimmune disease history or systemic immunosuppression was exclusionary. The receptor was derived from an adult with an advanced solid tumor such as melanoma, head and neck, liver or kidney cancer. The rearrangement joins TRBV13 to TRBJ2-3; tentatively, D is TRBD2 (5 bases). The sequenced sample was CD4+ or CD8+ T cells sorted from blood, obtained in a trial of the OX40 agonist ivuxolimab. The CDR3 sequence is CASSFYYLTRPGPTDTQYF. The CDR3, as DNA: TGTGCCAGCAGCTTCTATTATCTAACTAGACCAGGTCCCACAGATACGCAGTATTTT.